This TCR beta chain was retrieved from a study of T cells in localized non-small cell lung cancer. Whole-study findings and limits: Researchers found a median about 53 of the top 100 tumor clones in adjacent lung.

In regard to this clone: No antigen is known for it.

V was trimmed by 2 bases and J by 6 bases, leaving 8 bases between them. Germline V gene lookup returns CDR1 ENHRY and CDR2 SYGVKD. CDR3 length: 12 amino acids. This table comes from immunoSEQ multiplex PCR, and its TCRdb copy is limited to in-frame clones, with some not included. This repertoire shows roughly 89,000 clones, roughly 93% found once; its top ten account for roughly 4.3%. This receptor was identified in a woman aged 40 to 75 with stage II squamous cell lung carcinoma. The sequenced sample was PBMCs, obtained before any cancer treatment. The J gene is TRBJ2-7, the V gene TRBV10-3; the D is unclear. This CDR3 reads CAISEAVREQYF. CDR3 DNA sequence: TGTGCCATCAGTGAGGCAGTTCGCGAGCAGTACTTC.